The sequence of this T cell receptor (beta chain) was determined in a study of cytomegalovirus exposure and HLA in healthy donors (dated by TCRdb to about 2017). General notes on the study: In an earlier analysis of several hundred of the donors, 276 Gb of sequence data and 90 million to 130 million unique TCR beta sequences from about 179 million T cells were reported. About 280 gigabases of sequencing data and roughly 80 million unique TCR sequences made up an early release that covered approximately 700 HLA-typed donors. Of the 350 to 450 genotyped donors, approximately 82% fell in the genetic ancestry cluster associated with self-reported Caucasian donors. The study was designed to test whether signatures of past pathogen exposure could be identified by cataloging public T cell receptors. The T cell repertoires of 666 subjects were profiled by immunosequencing and related to cytomegalovirus serostatus. Besides the first cohort of more than 650 subjects, a separate validation cohort made up of over a hundred different subjects was used. High-throughput TCR immunosequencing, statistical association of individual TCRs with disease status, and machine learning were combined to predict cytomegalovirus infection status. A later analysis re-examined previously published TCR beta repertoires from over 500 donors and added high-resolution HLA genotyping to investigate patterns of TCR occurrence. The later analysis used no new phenotypic data to find candidate immune exposures, relying instead on TCR beta sequences and their occurrence across donors. An earlier analysis of approximately 630 of the donors applied high-throughput TCR beta sequencing to assess whether each TCR beta V gene segment acted as functional or pseudogenic. Donor age, sex, ethnicity and CMV serostatus were compiled together with the repertoire data. In a later genetic analysis, genome-wide SNP genotypes for about 65% of the 666 donors were used, and that subset was treated as a discovery cohort. All discovery cohort repertoires had been generated using a single sequencing platform. HLA typing covered class I and class II loci at four-digit resolution. Typing coverage differed by locus: A, B, C, DRB1 and DQB1 were typed in roughly 620-630 donors, DQA1 in 500 to 550, DPA1 in 600 to 610, and DPB1 in 472. Roughly five DR-DQ haplotypes were treated as single units for association and clustering because of strong linkage in the cohort. Among about 370 genotyped donors of the cohort, an average of about 220,000 unique TCR beta nucleotide sequences was sequenced per donor, of which approximately 19% were non-productive. On the study overall, not on this receptor specifically: Most TCR sequences were observed very rarely across donors, whereas some public TCRs were present in many individuals. Presence/absence analyses assumed roughly uniform sequencing depth across donors, an assumption that may not hold. In a later analysis, HLA-associated TCR beta chains showed more clonal expansion and lower generation probabilities than non-associated chains that were equally common. A group of highly shared sequence variants was considered likely to be a technical artifact of the sequencing pipeline. Some 15 rarely observed V segments, including chromosome 9 orphons, were excluded from the earlier analysis of 550 to 700 of the donors because counts were too low. Most CMV-associated TCR beta chains appeared to be HLA-restricted in a later analysis, and the HLA associations seemed to be driven largely by CMV exposure. Some IMGT-functional V segments, including TRBV6-2 and TRBV6-3, could not be told apart with the 87-base-pair reads, so those segments were excluded. A later analysis found that TCR association rates varied across HLA loci, with DRB1 alleles showing the most associated TCRs and HLA-C alleles the fewest. A later genetic analysis associated a missense DCLRE1C variant with V-gene and J-gene trimming of TCR beta chains, and an independent cohort replicated the association. Several of the top co-occurrence clusters appeared to be linked to parvovirus B19, influenza, CMV and Epstein-Barr virus, according to a later analysis. Correlated functional status among segregating V segments might reflect linkage disequilibrium, but an unknown experimental factor could not be ruled out. According to the authors, the approach could potentially be generalized to other disease states and immunological phenotypes. A later analysis associated around 16,000 TCR beta sequences with specific HLA alleles at a false discovery rate of 0.05. Because HLA typing was unavailable for some donors at each locus, only the typed subset was used in association tests. The study listed 150 to 200 TCR beta chains as associated with cytomegalovirus. A later genetic analysis reported fewer N-insertions in productive TCRs among donors in an Asian-associated ancestry cluster than the roughly 700-donor mean. A further reported finding was that TCR beta sequences accurately predicted the HLA-A and HLA-B alleles for most subjects in the first cohort. The cohort was sequenced for TCR beta chains only, and without alpha or paired-chain data the features that could be detected were limited. In vitro tests confirmed that a few of the cytomegalovirus-associated TCR beta chains recognize cytomegalovirus antigens. CMV serostatus was the only immune exposure information available for the cohort. The classifier was reported to diagnose cytomegalovirus status with high specificity and sensitivity in both the original cohort and the validation cohort. In an earlier analysis of around 500 of the donors, most TCR beta V segments appeared in productive rearrangements about 87% or about 30% of the time, broadly matching IMGT annotations. When HLA alleles, especially DR and DQ, strongly co-occurred, TCR associations were difficult to assign to individual alleles.

In total, roughly 670 healthy bone marrow donors made up the cohort. All cohort members were sampled while nominally healthy, although unrecorded immune exposures were likely present. The donor tested CMV seropositive, placing the donor among the 290 or so seropositive members of the cohort. Every donor gave a peripheral blood sample, and the peripheral blood mononuclear cells from that sample were used for TCR beta sequencing. The Qiagen DNeasy Blood Extraction Kit was used to extract genomic DNA from the blood cell samples. This clone was counted between two and nine times. What this receptor recognizes is not known. Base qualities are not at hand, and no much larger clone is one base apart. The protocol used for the library was the immunoSEQ multiplex PCR assay. For the multiplex PCR, a mixture combining 60 forward primers for TCR Vbeta segments and 13 reverse primers for TCR Jbeta segments was used. The CDR3 region of rearranged TCR beta genes was amplified from genomic DNA with a multiplex PCR assay. The Illumina HiSeq System was used to sequence the amplified TCR beta libraries as 87-base-pair reads. The authors processed their data as follows. In a later analysis, roughly 80 million unique TCR beta chains were counted across the 666 repertoires, and roughly 10 million of these chains were shared by at least two donors. Raw reads were error-corrected and collapsed into unique sequences by a nearest-neighbor algorithm in which closely related sequences were merged to remove PCR and sequencing errors. CDR3 sequences were aligned to IMGT reference sequences to assign V, D and J gene segments. For a sequence to be retained, a match of at least six nucleotides to both a V gene segment and a J gene segment was required. A rearrangement was called productive if the CDR3 had no stop codons and remained in frame with V and J, and every other rearrangement was called non-productive. CDR3 was defined according to IMGT convention as the region running from the second conserved V-encoded cysteine to the conserved J-encoded phenylalanine. The earlier analysis of fewer than 700 of the donors excluded sequences that lacked an unambiguous match to a single V gene segment. In an earlier analysis of 587 of the donors, a V segment was called functional when productive rearrangements were above 56.7%, and segregating when the standard deviation between donors exceeded 5%. A statistical classification framework was built for diagnosing cytomegalovirus status from the catalog of TCR beta chain sequences. In a later analysis, TCR nucleotide sequences were compared against IMGT/GENE-DB human TR gene sequences so that V and J genes could be assigned. Using the TCRdist pipeline, a later analysis assigned CDR3 sequences along with most-parsimonious VDJ recombination scenarios. A later analysis defined each TCR beta chain by its CDR3 amino acid sequence plus V-gene family, and excluded reads lacking a unique V-gene family. In a later analysis, 500 to 650 highly shared, low-generation-probability nucleotide sequences were removed to address suspected cross-contamination and a sequencing artifact. In a later analysis, a clonal expansion index for each public chain was calculated from normalized within-repertoire ranks of inferred template counts. Generation probabilities in a later analysis came from a VDJ recombination model fitted to out-of-frame rearrangements, and those results were checked against IGoR. Hypergeometric tests were used in a later analysis to score TCR-TCR, TCR-HLA and TCR-CMV co-occurrence, with a repertoire-size bias correction applied to the TCR pairs. To estimate false discovery rates, a later analysis permuted the HLA or CMV assignments 20 times. In a later analysis, co-occurring TCRs were grouped with DBSCAN, and TCRdist sequence similarity was added when clustering was performed within HLA-allele-positive subsets. For co-occurrence clustering, repertoires with fewer than 30,000 or more than 120,000 public chains were excluded, along with four or five repertoires with anomalous nucleotide sharing. Not all clones reach the TCRdb copy of this immuneACCESS table, which keeps in-frame sequences only. Checked studies attribute under half of the gap to unresolved V genes and leave the rest unexplained. V and J calls and clone size are copied from that table; D and trimming were computed from the DNA. Within this sample are about 140,000 clones, with around 80% of them counted one time only. Jointly, the top ten make up about 3.4% of the sample.

CDR3 length: 15 amino acids, cysteine to phenylalanine. Just the 45-base CDR3 DNA is kept, in frame starting at base 1. V is clipped by 5 bases and J by 0 bases, and the sequence between their germline boundaries is 13 bases long. Looking up the germline V gene (reference sequence) yields CDR1 LNHDA and CDR2 SQIVND. This sequence was found in a man aged 18 to 30 in good health and CMV-seropositive. Source material: PBMCs. Recombination linked TRBV19 to TRBJ1-1; the D gene identity is not certain. The DNA is as follows: TGTGCCAGTAGTCGTATTGAGGGTTTGAACACTGAAGCTTTCTTT. The encoded protein is CASSRIEGLNTEAFF.